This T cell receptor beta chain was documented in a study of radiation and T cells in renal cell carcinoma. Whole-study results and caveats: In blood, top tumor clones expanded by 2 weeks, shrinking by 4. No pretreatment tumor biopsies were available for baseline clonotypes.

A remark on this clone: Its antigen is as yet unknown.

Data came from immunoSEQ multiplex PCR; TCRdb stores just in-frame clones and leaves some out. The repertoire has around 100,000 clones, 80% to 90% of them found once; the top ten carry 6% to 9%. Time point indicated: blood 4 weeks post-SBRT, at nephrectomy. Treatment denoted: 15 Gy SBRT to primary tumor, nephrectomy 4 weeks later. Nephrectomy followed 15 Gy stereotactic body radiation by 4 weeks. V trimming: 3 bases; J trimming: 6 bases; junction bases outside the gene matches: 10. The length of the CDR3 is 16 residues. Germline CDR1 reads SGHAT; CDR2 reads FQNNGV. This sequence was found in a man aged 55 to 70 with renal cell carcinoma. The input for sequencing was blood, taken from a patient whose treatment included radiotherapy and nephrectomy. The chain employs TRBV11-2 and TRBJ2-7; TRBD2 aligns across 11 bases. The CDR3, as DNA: TGTGCCAGCAGCTTCCCTACGGGACTAGCGGAGTTCGAGCAGTACTTC. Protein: CASSFPTGLAEFEQYF.